This is a list of T cell receptor beta chains from one sample in a study of tumor-infiltrating lymphocytes in primary liver carcinoma. TCRdb reprocessed the multiplex PCR reads with MiXCR, giving one entry per CDR3 protein. The profile shows roughly 180,000 distinct CDR3 sequences, 50% to 75% of them singletons. Sequenced: peripheral blood. The receptor source for this set is a man aged 40-55 years with primary liver carcinoma and hepatitis B virus infection. Both conserved end residues are part of each CDR3. Fields, in order: CDR3 length, clone size, V gene, D gene, J gene, CDR3 protein, CDR3 DNA. The D gene is left open where the match is weak. Some rows mark clone size as missing; the rest say once, few, many or name a class of expanded clone.

>16|.|TRBV11-2|.|TRBJ2-2
CASSPRASGVSGELFF
TGTGCCAGCAGCCCACGGGCGAGTGGGGTATCCGGGGAGCTGTTTTTT
>14|.|TRBV12-3/TRBV12-4|.|TRBJ1-5
CASSLVQGNQSQHF
TGTGCCAGCAGTTTAGTGCAGGGCAATCAGTCCCAGCATTTT
>15|.|TRBV7-9|.|TRBJ2-2
CASSLEIAVDGELFF
TGTGCCAGCAGCTTAGAGATAGCAGTGGACGGGGAGCTGTTTTTT
>11|once|TRBV30|.|TRBJ1-4
CAWGDVEKLFF
TGTGCCTGGGGGGACGTCGAAAAACTGTTTTTT
>15|once|TRBV11-2|.|TRBJ2-7
CASSLWSVPSGEQYF
TGTGCCAGCAGCCTGTGGTCAGTCCCCTCAGGCGAACAGTACTTC
>14|.|TRBV6-8|.|TRBJ2-7
CASSTPGQRNEQYF
TGTGCCAGCAGTACTCCGGGACAAAGAAACGAGCAGTACTTC
>17|.|TRBV7-9|TRBD2|TRBJ2-1
CASSKPGLAGFNNEQFF
TGTGCCAGCAGCAAACCGGGACTAGCGGGTTTCAACAATGAGCAGTTCTTC
>13|.|TRBV4-1|.|TRBJ2-5
CAGSQDGRETQYF
TGCGCCGGCAGCCAAGATGGTCGGGAGACCCAGTACTTC
>16|.|TRBV30|.|TRBJ1-4
CACSVPGDATNEKLFF
TGTGCCTGTAGTGTACCAGGGGATGCAACTAATGAAAAACTGTTTTTT
>12|.|TRBV30|.|TRBJ2-1
CVYGPRDNEHFF
TGTGTCTACGGACCTAGGGACAATGAGCACTTCTTC
>16|few|TRBV5-5|TRBD2|TRBJ2-1
CASSFQPGLATNEQFF
TGTGCCAGCAGCTTCCAACCGGGACTAGCGACGAATGAGCAGTTCTTC
>15|.|TRBV6-1|.|TRBJ2-1
CASSPTGHSYNEEFF
TGTGCCAGCAGCCCCACCGGGCACTCCTACAATGAGGAGTTCTTC
>14|.|TRBV5-1|.|TRBJ2-1
CASSRGSGDLEQFF
TGCGCCAGCTCCCGAGGGTCTGGGGACCTTGAGCAGTTCTTC
>13|.|TRBV4-1|.|TRBJ2-3
CASSQDLEDTQYF
TGCGCCAGCAGCCAGGATTTAGAAGATACGCAGTATTTT
>14|.|TRBV11-2|TRBD2|TRBJ2-4
CASSLEGGGMIQYF
TGTGCCAGCAGCTTAGAGGGCGGGGGAATGATTCAGTACTTC
>14|few|TRBV7-9|.|TRBJ2-1
CASTERVEKHEQFF
TGTGCCAGCACCGAACGGGTGGAAAAGCATGAGCAGTTCTTC
>13|few|TRBV5-4|TRBD1|TRBJ1-1
CASSFDRGSEAFF
TGTGCCAGCAGCTTCGACAGGGGATCTGAAGCTTTCTTT
>15|.|TRBV4-2|TRBD2|TRBJ2-1
CASSQERTSGWGQFF
TGTGCCAGCAGCCAAGAAAGGACTAGCGGGTGGGGGCAGTTTTTC
>14|.|TRBV29-1|TRBD2|TRBJ2-1
CSVFGGLVYNEQFF
TGCAGCGTTTTTGGGGGACTAGTATACAATGAGCAGTTCTTC
>13|few|TRBV29-1|.|TRBJ1-1
CSASGTVNTEAFF
TGCAGCGCCTCCGGGACGGTGAACACTGAAGCTTTCTTT